One sample yielded the 31 T cell receptor beta chains listed below, sequenced in a study of T cells expressing NK-cell markers. After re-calling the 5' RACE reads, TCRdb lists one entry per CDR3 protein, DNA absent. The listing records approximately 380,000 distinct CDR3 sequences. Sequenced sample: blood T cells: a sorted CD56 or NKG2C T cell subset, CD4+ or CD8+ T cells, or bulk PBMC T cells (not recorded which). The receptors were sampled from a man aged 18-75 years in good health.

The V gene is TRBV24-1, the J gene TRBJ2-7; with no DNA, the TCRdb D assignment of TRBD1 cannot be verified. The CDR3 is made up of 15 amino acids. Per the germline V gene, CDR1 is KGHDR and CDR2 is SFDVKD. The CDR3 is CATSEKSGATYEQYF.

V is TRBV14 and J is TRBJ2-1; TCRdb reports TRBD2, a call that lacks DNA to check it against. The CDR3 loop spans 19 amino acids. Germline V gene data show CDR1 as SGHDN and CDR2 as FVKESK. This CDR3 reads CASSQERQAGGLSYNEQFF.

V is TRBV20-1 and J is TRBJ2-7; the D call of TRBD1 rests on TCRdb alone, since no DNA is present to check it. Germline-derived CDR1 and CDR2 are DFQATT and SNEGSKA (reference sequence). This CDR3 has 14 residues. The CDR3 protein is CSAFRPGQGYEQYF.

This chain's CDR3 is CASSLQGTSGGEGTDTQYF. The rearrangement uses TRBV7-8 and TRBJ2-3; TCRdb proposes TRBD2, but this gene call is untestable without DNA. The germline V gene has CDR1 SGHVS and CDR2 FQNEAQ. CDR3 length equals 19 residues. Using reference TRBV7-8 and TRBJ2-3 for the parts outside the CDR3, the full variable domain is GAGVSQSPRYKVAKRGQDVALRCDPISGHVSLFWYQQALGQGPEFLTYFQNEAQLDKSGLPSDRFFAERPEGSVSTLKIQRTQQEDSAVYLCASSLQGTSGGEGTDTQYFGPGTRLTVL.

The rearrangement uses TRBV3-1 and TRBJ2-7; absent DNA, TCRdb's TRBD2 call cannot be checked. This CDR3 contains 15 residues. Germline V gene lookup returns CDR1 LGHDT and CDR2 YNNKEL (reference sequence). The CDR3 here is CASRQRLAGNYEQYF.

The chain combines TRBV24-1 with TRBJ2-2; lacking DNA, the TRBD1 call made by TCRdb goes unchecked. The CDR3 consists of 15 residues. The germline V gene has CDR1 KGHDR and CDR2 SFDVKD. CDR3 in amino acids: CATSDLVRESGELFF.

The chain is built from TRBV7-9 and TRBJ1-1; TCRdb's D gene call, TRBD1, goes unchecked for lack of DNA. CDR3 size: 15 residues. In germline, CDR1 is SEHNR, CDR2 FQNEAQ (reference sequence). CDR3 amino acids: CASSLEGAGVTEAFF.

J is TRBJ2-2 and V is TRBV29-1; TCRdb indicates TRBD1, and absent DNA this call remains unverified. Germline CDR1 reads SQVTM; CDR2 reads ANQGSEA. The CDR3 runs to 14 residues. The CDR3 loop reads CSAGGELNTGELFF.

V is TRBV20-1 and J is TRBJ1-2; the TRBD1 assignment by TCRdb is unverifiable without DNA. Looked up from germline, CDR1 is DFQATT and CDR2 is SNEGSKA (reference sequence). The CDR3 consists of 13 residues. The chain's CDR3 is CSARTATNYGYTF.

The gene calls are TRBV9 and TRBJ2-7. The CDR3 loop spans 13 amino acids. In germline, CDR1 is SGDLS, CDR2 YYNGEE. CDR3 residues: CARTSEISYEQYF. The variable domain in full, with the rest retrieved from reference TRBV9 and TRBJ2-7, is DSGVTQTPKHLITATGQRVTLRCSPRSGDLSVYWYQQSLDQGLQFLIQYYNGEERAKGNILERFSAQQFPDLHSELNLSSLELGDSALYFCARTSEISYEQYFGPGTRLTVT.

This sequence joins TRBV5-1 and TRBJ1-6; TCRdb indicates TRBD1, and absent DNA this call remains unverified. Germline V lookup: CDR1 SGHRS, CDR2 YFSETQ. The CDR3 has 19 residues. The CDR3 is CASSLGFYPGMRNNSPLHF.

V is TRBV27 and J is TRBJ2-3. Germline CDR1 reads MNHEY; CDR2 reads SMNVEV (reference sequence). This CDR3 region has 14 residues. CDR3 sequence reads: CASSSGRSTDTQYF.

The CDR3 region is CSARVLVRTQYF. The chain is built from TRBV20-1 and TRBJ2-5. Germline assignment: CDR1 DFQATT and CDR2 SNEGSKA (reference sequence). The CDR3 spans 12 residues.

The chain combines TRBV6-5 with TRBJ1-4; TCRdb returns TRBD1, unconfirmable since there is no DNA. Germline assignment: CDR1 MNHEY and CDR2 SVGAGI. This CDR3 comprises 15 residues. The CDR3 sequence: CASSYSGAINEKLFF.

The chain links TRBV6-1 to TRBJ2-2. Germline lookup yields CDR1 MNHNS and CDR2 SASEGT. There are 16 residues in the CDR3. The CDR3 here is CASSERVIHGTGELFF.

This sequence joins TRBV7-6 and TRBJ2-1; TCRdb reports TRBD1, a call that lacks DNA to check it against. The germline gives CDR1 SGHVS, CDR2 FNYEAQ. The CDR3 is 15 amino acids. The CDR3 is CASSRGGGFHNEQFF.

V is TRBV12-3 or TRBV12-4 and J is TRBJ2-7; without DNA, the TCRdb call of TRBD1 cannot be checked. CDR3 length equals 14 residues. The CDR3 is CASSLGGQHYEQYF.

Here the CDR3 reads CASSYSEAGGREQFF. The chain is built from TRBV6-5 and TRBJ2-1; the TCRdb call, TRBD2, lacks DNA for checking. The CDR3 has 15 residues. CDR1 and CDR2 (germline): MNHEY, SVGAGI.

The V and J genes are TRBV6-2 or TRBV6-3 and TRBJ1-5; TCRdb outputs TRBD1, but without DNA this stays unchecked. Germline assignment: CDR1 MNHEY and CDR2 SVGEGT. This CDR3 comprises 17 residues. CDR3 region: CASSYSWDRALGQPQHF.

The J gene is TRBJ1-5, the V gene TRBV5-1; lacking DNA, the TRBD1 call made by TCRdb goes unchecked. Germline-derived CDR1 and CDR2 are SGHRS and YFSETQ. The length of the CDR3 is 14 residues. CDR3 amino acids: CASREGVGNQPQHF.

The chain joins TRBV12-3 or TRBV12-4 to TRBJ2-7; TCRdb's D call, TRBD1, is unchecked because there is no DNA. The CDR3 covers 15 residues. This chain's CDR3 is CASSLAGQGGNEQYF.

The CDR3 reads CASNLWGAGQGSDTQYF. V is TRBV28 and J is TRBJ2-3; TCRdb designates TRBD1, a call that cannot be tested without DNA. The CDR3 has 17 residues. The V gene's germline CDR1 is MDHEN and CDR2 SYDVKM.

The gene calls are TRBV10-3 and TRBJ2-3; checking the TCRdb D call of TRBD1 is not possible without DNA. CDR3 length: 16 amino acids. In germline, CDR1 is ENHRY, CDR2 SYGVKD. Here the CDR3 reads CAISAAPAGAGDTQYF.

The CDR3 loop is CASSLEDLSPYF. This chain joins TRBV7-9 and TRBJ2-3; without DNA, the TCRdb call of TRBD2 cannot be checked. The CDR3 runs to 12 residues. Germline CDR1 is SEHNR and CDR2 is FQNEAQ (reference sequence). Filled out from reference TRBV7-9 and TRBJ2-3, the complete variable domain reads DTGVSQNPRHKITKRGQNVTFRCDPISEHNRLYWYRQTLGQGPEFLTYFQNEAQLEKSRLLSDRFSAERPKGSFSTLEIQRTEQGDSAMYLCASSLEDLSPYFGPGTRLTVL.

The chain links TRBV14 to TRBJ2-3; the TRBD2 assignment by TCRdb is unverifiable without DNA. There are 18 residues in the CDR3. CDR1 is SGHDN, CDR2 FVKESK, per germline. The CDR3 spells CASSQGITSGGAADTQYF.

The V and J genes are TRBV12-3 or TRBV12-4 and TRBJ2-7; TCRdb's D gene call, TRBD2, goes unchecked for lack of DNA. There are 17 residues in the CDR3. CDR3 protein: CASSFGPRLDLSYEQYF.

This rearrangement joins TRBV27 to TRBJ2-1; the D call of TRBD1 rests on TCRdb alone, since no DNA is present to check it. The CDR3 runs to 15 residues. The germline V gene encodes CDR1 MNHEY and CDR2 SMNVEV (reference sequence). CDR3 region: CASSPRGQGGAGQFF.

CDR3 in amino acids: CASSVRVYNEQFF. This chain links TRBV2 with TRBJ2-1; TCRdb designates TRBD1, a call that cannot be tested without DNA. Per the germline V gene, CDR1 is SNHLY and CDR2 is FYNNEI. This CDR3 has 13 residues.

V gene TRBV2 combines with J gene TRBJ1-1; TCRdb reports TRBD1, a call that lacks DNA to check it against. This CDR3 region has 14 residues. The germline gives CDR1 SNHLY, CDR2 FYNNEI. The CDR3 spells CASTKDRGSPEAFF. Filled out from reference TRBV2 and TRBJ1-1, the complete variable domain reads EPEVTQTPSHQVTQMGQEVILRCVPISNHLYFYWYRQILGQKVEFLVSFYNNEISEKSEIFDDQFSVERPDGSNFTLKIRSTKLEDSAMYFCASTKDRGSPEAFFGQGTRLTVV.

The V call is TRBV28, the J call TRBJ2-5; TCRdb selects TRBD1, and the lack of DNA leaves this call unchecked. This CDR3 contains 15 residues. Per the germline V gene, CDR1 is MDHEN and CDR2 is SYDVKM. The CDR3 sequence: CASTPRRAGTETQYF.

This chain uses TRBV9 with TRBJ2-2. CDR1 and CDR2 from the germline V gene are SGDLS and YYNGEE. The CDR3 is 15 residues long. The chain's CDR3 is CASGRPSRNTGELFF.